This entry concerns a single TCR beta chain. What it binds is not known. Germline assignment: CDR1 SGHDT and CDR2 YYEEEE. V was clipped by 4 bases and J by 5 bases; unmatched bases: 11. This CDR3 is built from 15 residues. The sample belongs to a study of T cells in localized non-small cell lung cancer. Points from the study as a whole: Peak T cell clonality was found in uninvolved adjacent lung, exceeding tumor. Sequencing, confined to only one tumor region, leaves heterogeneity possible. Patients showing higher blood T cell density tended to see longer overall survival.

The protocol was immunoSEQ multiplex PCR, while the TCRdb copy is restricted to in-frame clones and leaves out a portion. The sample carries approximately 10,000 clones, 90% recorded once. The TCR was taken from a male donor older than 55 with stage III lung adenocarcinoma. J is TRBJ2-5 and V is TRBV5-6, with 7 bases identical to TRBD1. The sample in question was peripheral blood, obtained before any cancer treatment. Here the CDR3 reads CASSLGWTGHETQYF. CDR3 in DNA: TGTGCCAGCAGCCTCGGCTGGACAGGCCATGAGACCCAGTACTTC.